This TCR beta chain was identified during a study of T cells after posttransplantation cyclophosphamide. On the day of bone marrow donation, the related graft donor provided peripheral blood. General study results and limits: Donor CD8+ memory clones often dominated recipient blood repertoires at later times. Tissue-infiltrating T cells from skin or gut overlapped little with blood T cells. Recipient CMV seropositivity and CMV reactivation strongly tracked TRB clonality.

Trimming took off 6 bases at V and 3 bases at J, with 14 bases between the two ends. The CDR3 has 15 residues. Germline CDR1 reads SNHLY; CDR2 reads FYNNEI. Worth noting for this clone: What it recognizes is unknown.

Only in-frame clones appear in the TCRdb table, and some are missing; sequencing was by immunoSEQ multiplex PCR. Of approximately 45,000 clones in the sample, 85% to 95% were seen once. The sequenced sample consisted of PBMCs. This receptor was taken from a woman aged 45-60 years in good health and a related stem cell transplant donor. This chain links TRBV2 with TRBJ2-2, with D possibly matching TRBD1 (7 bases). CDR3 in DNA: TGTGCCAGCAGGATATCCAGGGGGGACACCGGGGAGCTGTTTTTT. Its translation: CASRISRGDTGELFF.